This TCR beta chain originates from a study of CD8+ T cells in alopecia areata. Extracted RNA was reverse transcribed, and the resulting cDNA served as sequencing template. Assay used: immunoSEQ multiplex PCR; TCRdb lists only in-frame clones, some missing. The sample has over 250,000 clones, none seen only once. V was clipped by 0 bases and J by 3 bases, with 13 bases between them. Germline values: CDR1 MSHET, CDR2 SYDVDS. This CDR3 spans 16 amino acids. For this clone: Mouse names are used for the genes. The read terminates 4 residues ahead of where the CDR3 ends, so the germline J gene completes it.

It was with CD4, CD8alpha, NKG2D, NKG2ACE and other markers that pooled cutaneous lymph node cells were sorted. The specimen sequenced was CD4+ T cells sorted from a lymph node. The V and J genes are TRBV29 and TRBJ2-5, with D perhaps TRBD1 (5 bases). The receptor's source is a C3H/HeJ mouse with alopecia areata. As its MHC haplotype, the strain has H2-k. Partial CDR3 DNA: TGTGCTAGCAGTTTATCCAGACAGATCGGGCAAGAC. Translating it yields CASSLSRQIGQD. The CDR3 reads in full as CASSLSRQIGQDTQYF.